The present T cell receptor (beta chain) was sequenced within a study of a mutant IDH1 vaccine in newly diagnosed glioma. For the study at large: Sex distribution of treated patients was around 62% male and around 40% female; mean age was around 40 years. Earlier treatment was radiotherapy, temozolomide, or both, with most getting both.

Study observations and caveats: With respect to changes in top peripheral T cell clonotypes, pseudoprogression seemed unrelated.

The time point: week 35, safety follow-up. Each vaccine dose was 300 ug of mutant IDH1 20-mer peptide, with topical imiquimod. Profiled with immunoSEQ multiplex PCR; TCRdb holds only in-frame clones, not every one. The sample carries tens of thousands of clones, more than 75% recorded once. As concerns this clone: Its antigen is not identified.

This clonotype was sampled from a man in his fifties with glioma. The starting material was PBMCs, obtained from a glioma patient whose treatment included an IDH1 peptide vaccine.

In DNA form, the CDR3 reads TGTGCCATCAGTGAAGCAGCCCTCTACGAGCAGTACTTC. As protein: CAISEAALYEQYF. The chain is built from TRBV10-3 and TRBJ2-7; D gene unclear. Trimming removed 3 bases at V and 3 bases at J, with 9 bases between. The CDR3 has 13 residues. Per germline, CDR1 ENHRY and CDR2 SYGVKD.